Below, 14 T cell receptor beta chains from the same sample are listed, as sequenced in a study of radiation and T cells in renal cell carcinoma. The assay was immunoSEQ multiplex PCR, and TCRdb's table has in-frame clones only and misses some. The sample contains around 170,000 clones, 88% of which appear only once. The time point: blood 4 weeks post-SBRT, at nephrectomy. Treatment denoted: 15 Gy SBRT to primary tumor, nephrectomy 4 weeks later. The material sequenced was blood, taken from a patient whose treatment included radiotherapy and nephrectomy. The receptors derive from a woman in her fifties or sixties with renal cell carcinoma.

The rearrangement links TRBV4-2 to TRBJ1-4; 9 bases agree with TRBD1. The junction had 6 bases not matched to a gene; V was cut back by 1 base and J by 3 bases. The length of the CDR3 is 17 residues. Germline CDR1 is LGHNA and CDR2 is YNFKEQ. CDR3 amino acids: CASSQVTGGKSNEKLFF. The DNA for the CDR3 is TGTGCCAGCAGCCAAGTAACAGGGGGCAAGTCTAATGAAAAACTGTTTTTT.

V gene TRBV7-2 combines with J gene TRBJ2-7; 9 nucleotides match TRBD2. Per germline, CDR1 SGHTA and CDR2 FQGNSA. V trimming: 4 bases; J trimming: 2 bases; junction bases outside the gene matches: 9. This CDR3 is built from 16 residues. In DNA, the CDR3 is TGTGCCAGCAGCTGGAATAGCGGGGGCGCTGCCTACGAGCAGTACTTC. It yields the protein CASSWNSGGAAYEQYF.

V is TRBV19 and J is TRBJ2-3; the match to TRBD2 covers 9 bases. Per germline, CDR1 LNHDA and CDR2 SQIVND (reference sequence). The CDR3 covers 15 residues. The J segment lost 3 bases and the V segment lost 6 bases, leaving 7 bases of the junction unmatched. The CDR3 DNA is TGTGCCAGTAGGTTAGCGGGGGACACGACAGATACGCAGTATTTT. It translates to CASRLAGDTTDTQYF.

This clone was seen just once. The chain carries TRBV5-1 and TRBJ1-5, with TRBD1 matching 7 bases. The V gene's germline CDR1 is SGHRS and CDR2 YFSETQ. This CDR3 spans 16 amino acids. V gave up 4 bases and J gave up 5 bases; unmatched junction bases: 12. Written as DNA, the CDR3 is TGCGCCAGCAGCCCTGGTGGTCCGGGACAGCATCAGCCCCAGCATTTT. It encodes CASSPGGPGQHQPQHF.

This clone came up a few times. CDR3 nucleotide sequence: TGTGCCGGAAACAGGGAACTTTGGGGTACTGAAGCTTTCTTT. Translation: CAGNRELWGTEAFF. The chain links TRBV30 to TRBJ1-1, with D possibly matching TRBD1 (6 bases). The CDR3 is 14 amino acids. In germline, CDR1 is GTSNPN, CDR2 SVGIG (reference sequence). V lost 8 bases and J 5 bases, leaving 21 bases between the germline ends.

The V gene is TRBV4-1, the J gene TRBJ2-7, with TRBD2 matching over 10 bases. The J segment lost 5 bases and the V segment lost 0 bases, leaving 10 bases of the junction unmatched. The CDR3 is 17 amino acids. Germline V gene sequence: CDR1 MGHRA, CDR2 YSYEKL. The CDR3 region has the DNA TGCGCCAGCAGCCAAGATCAAGCGGGGGGGCCAAATGACGAGCAGTACTTC. As protein: CASSQDQAGGPNDEQYF.

This chain connects TRBV10-3 to TRBJ1-6; D is uncertain. The germline gives CDR1 ENHRY, CDR2 SYGVKD. CDR3 size: 19 residues. V was cut by 3 bases and J by 0 bases, with 18 bases left in between. CDR3 residues: CAISELGGWDSSYNSPLHF. The CDR3 nucleotides are TGTGCCATCAGTGAACTCGGAGGGTGGGATAGCTCCTATAATTCACCCCTCCACTTT.

J is TRBJ1-1 and V is TRBV14; TRBD1 matches 9 bases. The V segment lost 2 bases and the J segment 1 base; nucleotides outside the gene matches: 8. The CDR3 contains 17 residues. CDR1 and CDR2 (germline): SGHDN, FVKESK. This CDR3 reads CASSQRLGQGSNTEAFF. CDR3 nucleotides: TGTGCCAGCAGCCAAAGGTTGGGACAGGGTTCGAACACTGAAGCTTTCTTT.

The genes are TRBV4-1 and TRBJ2-1; D is unresolved. Deletions cut 1 base from V and 4 bases from J, with 11 bases between. There are 15 residues in the CDR3. Looked up from germline, CDR1 is MGHRA and CDR2 is YSYEKL. DNA of the CDR3: TGCGCCAGCAGCCAAGTTACACAATTGTACAATGAGCAGTTCTTC. As protein: CASSQVTQLYNEQFF.

This clone was seen a single time. The genes are TRBV6-5 and TRBJ2-5; a weak D match, TRBD2 (6 bases). Germline-derived CDR1 and CDR2 are MNHEY and SVGAGI. V was clipped by 6 bases and J by 7 bases, with 18 bases between them. The CDR3 is 14 amino acids. Here the CDR3 DNA reads TGTGCCAGCAGATCACAACGGGGAGGAGGGACCCAGTACTTC. As protein: CASRSQRGGGTQYF.

The rearrangement uses TRBV9 and TRBJ2-1; TRBD1 matches 9 bases. The CDR3 runs 17 residues. Unmatched junction bases numbered 14, after V lost 3 bases and J lost 7 bases. Germline CDR1 SGDLS, CDR2 YYNGEE. CDR3 in amino acids: CASSGGQGSSFGNEQFF. For the CDR3, the DNA is TGTGCCAGCAGCGGCGGACAGGGGAGTTCTTTTGGGAATGAGCAGTTCTTC.

The genes are TRBV7-9 and TRBJ2-7; D remains ambiguous. V was shortened by 1 base and J by 4 bases, with 8 bases between the two germline ends. Germline assignment: CDR1 SEHNR and CDR2 FQNEAQ (reference sequence). The CDR3 is made up of 13 amino acids. This CDR3 is CASSLGTAYEQYF. CDR3 bases: TGTGCCAGCAGCTTAGGAACCGCATACGAGCAGTACTTC.

The table lists this clone with a count of one. The chain uses TRBV29-1 and TRBJ2-1; 10 bases align to TRBD2. The CDR3 is 12 residues long. V lost 7 bases, J lost 8 bases, and 5 bases stayed unmatched. The germline CDR1 and CDR2 sequences are SQVTM and ANQGSEA. The CDR3 spells CSGGSGGYEQFF. As DNA, the CDR3 is TGCAGCGGGGGTAGCGGGGGGTATGAGCAGTTCTTC.

This chain connects TRBV5-4 to TRBJ1-1; perhaps TRBD1 as D (5 bases). CDR3 length: 15 amino acids. Germline V gene data show CDR1 as SGHNT and CDR2 as YYREEE (reference sequence). Between the trimmed V and J ends, which lost 1 base and 4 bases, there was a span of 14 bases. CDR3 region: CASSLRRGVGTEAFF. As DNA, the CDR3 is TGTGCCAGCAGCTTGAGAAGGGGTGTGGGCACTGAAGCTTTCTTT.